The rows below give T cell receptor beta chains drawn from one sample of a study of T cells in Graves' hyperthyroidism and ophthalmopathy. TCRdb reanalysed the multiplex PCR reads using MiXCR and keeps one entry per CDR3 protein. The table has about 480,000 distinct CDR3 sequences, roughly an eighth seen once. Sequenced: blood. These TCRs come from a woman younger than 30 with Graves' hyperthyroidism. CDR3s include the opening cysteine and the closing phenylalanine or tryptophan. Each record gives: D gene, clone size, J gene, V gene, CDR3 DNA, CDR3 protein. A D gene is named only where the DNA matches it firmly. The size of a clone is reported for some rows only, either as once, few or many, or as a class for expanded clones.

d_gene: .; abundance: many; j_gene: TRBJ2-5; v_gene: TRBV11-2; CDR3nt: TGTGCCAGCAGCCTAGCGAGCACCAAAGAGACCCAGTACTTC; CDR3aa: CASSLASTKETQYF
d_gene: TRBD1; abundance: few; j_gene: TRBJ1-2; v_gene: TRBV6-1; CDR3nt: TGTGCCAGCGGTAGACAGGGTGGCTACACCTTC; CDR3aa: CASGRQGGYTF
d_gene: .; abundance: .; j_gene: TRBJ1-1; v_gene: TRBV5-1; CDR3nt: TGCGCCAGCAGCTTGTGGGGGATTCAGAACACTGAAGCTTTCTTT; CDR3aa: CASSLWGIQNTEAFF
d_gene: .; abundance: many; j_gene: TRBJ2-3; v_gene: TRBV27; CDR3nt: TGTGCCAGCAGGCCGTGGGACAGCACAGATACGCAGTATTTT; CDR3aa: CASRPWDSTDTQYF
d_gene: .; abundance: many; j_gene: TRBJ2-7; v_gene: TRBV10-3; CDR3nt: TGTGCCATCAGTGAGCCGAATCCATCCCGGGCCTACGAGCAGTACTTC; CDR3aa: CAISEPNPSRAYEQYF
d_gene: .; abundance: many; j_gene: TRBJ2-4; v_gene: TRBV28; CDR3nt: TGTGCCAGCAGTTTATGGGGGCAGGGTTCGGCAACGAACATTCAGTACTTC; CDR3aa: CASSLWGQGSATNIQYF
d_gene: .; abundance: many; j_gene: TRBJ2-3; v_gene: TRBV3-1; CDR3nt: TGTGCCAGCAGCCAAGGTGGGATGGACTACAGCACAGATACGCAGTATTTT; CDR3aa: CASSQGGMDYSTDTQYF
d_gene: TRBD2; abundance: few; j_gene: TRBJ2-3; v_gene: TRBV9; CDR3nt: TGTGCCAGCAGCGTAGATCTTAGCGGGAGGACAGATACGCAGTATTTT; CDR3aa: CASSVDLSGRTDTQYF
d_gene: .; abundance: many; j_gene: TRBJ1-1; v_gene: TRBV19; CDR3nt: TGTGCCAGTAGTGGCCTTACAGGGAAATTCGCTGAAGCTTTCTTT; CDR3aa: CASSGLTGKFAEAFF
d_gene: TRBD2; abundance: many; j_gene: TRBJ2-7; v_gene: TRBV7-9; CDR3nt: TGTGCCAGCAGCTTACCTAGCGGAGCTATGGAGCAGTACTTC; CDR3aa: CASSLPSGAMEQYF
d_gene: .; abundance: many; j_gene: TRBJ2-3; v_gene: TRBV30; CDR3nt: TGTGCCTGGAACCAACAGGGCTCAGATACGCAGTATTTT; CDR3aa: CAWNQQGSDTQYF